This T cell receptor beta chain appears in the sequencing data of a study of CXCR3-negative and CXCR3-positive naive CD8 T cells. A CD45RO-CCR7+CD27+CD95- profile was what naive CD8+ T cells displayed. Study-wide results and limits: The level of CXCR3 expression partially decreased after cryopreservation; the majority of assays used fresh PBMCs. More hydrophobic TRB CDR3s were found in CXCR3-positive naive cells than in CXCR3-negative naive cells. Naive CXCR3-negative cells resembled naive CXCR3-positive cells in TRBV-TRBJ usage; memory cells differed.

In germline, CDR1 is SQVTM, CDR2 ANQGSEA. This CDR3 has 15 amino acids. For this clonotype: The target antigen is unknown.

It was by 5' RACE with UMI labels that the TRB cDNA libraries were prepared. TCRdb derives one entry per CDR3 protein from the 5' RACE reads, leaving out DNA. The clone table shows about 89,000 distinct CDR3 sequences, with the ten largest holding around 0.58%. Sequenced input: naive CXCR3+ CD8+ T cells from blood. Sample subset: CD45RO-CCR7+CD27+CD95- naive CD8+ T cells expressing CXCR3 (TNR3+). The genes are TRBV29-1 and TRBJ2-1. This clonotype was obtained from a human donor in good health. Some clones in this sample may be carry-over from other donors' samples. The chain's CDR3 is CSVEVAESSYNEQFF.